The 22 T cell receptor beta chains given below trace back to one sample, sequenced in a study of blood T cell repertoires in COVID-19. Sequencing used immunoSEQ multiplex PCR; TCRdb keeps in-frame clones, though not all of them. This sample yields fewer than 95,000 clones, of which 70% to 90% are seen a single time; about 4.4% belongs to the top ten. Input material: peripheral blood. The receptors shown here come from an elderly woman with acute or convalescent COVID-19.

V usage is TRBV6-1 and J usage is TRBJ2-5, with TRBD1 as a possible D gene (5 bases). The V gene lost 1 base and the J gene lost 0 bases, with 9 bases spanning the gap. CDR3 length: 15 amino acids. Germline V CDR1 and CDR2: MNHNS, SASEGT. CDR3 DNA: TGTGCCAGCAGTGAAGAGATAGGGGACCAAGAGACCCAGTACTTC. It encodes CASSEEIGDQETQYF.

The chain carries TRBV19 and TRBJ2-3, with D possibly being TRBD2 (5 bases). V lost 5 bases to trimming and J lost 5 bases, with 11 bases between them. CDR3 size: 13 residues. CDR1 LNHDA and CDR2 SQIVND come from the germline V gene (reference sequence). CDR3 bases: TGTGCCAGTAGTCGTCCTCGGGAAGATACGCAGTATTTT. Its translation: CASSRPREDTQYF. Full variable domain (outside the CDR3, taken from reference TRBV19 and TRBJ2-3): DGGITQSPKYLFRKEGQNVTLSCEQNLNHDAMYWYRQDPGQGLRLIYYSQIVNDFQKGDIAEGYSVSREKKESFPLTVTSAQKNPTAFYLCASSRPREDTQYFGPGTRLTVL.

This chain connects TRBV6-5 to TRBJ2-7; TRBD2 might be the D (7 bases). Trimming left V 4 bases short and J 2 bases short, with 15 bases between. CDR3 length: 15 amino acids. The germline V gene has CDR1 MNHEY and CDR2 SVGAGI. This CDR3 is CASSLGPGGPYEQYF. CDR3 nucleotides: TGTGCCAGCAGTTTGGGGCCGGGGGGCCCCTACGAGCAGTACTTC.

V gene TRBV5-1 combines with J gene TRBJ1-6, with TRBD1 identical over 10 bases. The CDR3 runs to 16 residues. Germline V gives CDR1 SGHRS, CDR2 YFSETQ. Germline trimming cut 1 base from V and 5 bases from J; bases unmatched to any gene: 3. Written as DNA, the CDR3 is TGCGCCAGCAGCTTGCGTGGACAGGGGGATAATTCACCCCTCCACTTT. Translation: CASSLRGQGDNSPLHF.

V and J are TRBV3-1 (or the pseudogene TRBV3-2) and TRBJ1-3; 10 bases are shared with TRBD1. The V segment lost 4 bases and the J segment 0 bases; nucleotides outside the gene matches: 3. The CDR3 consists of 16 residues. Germline CDR1 and CDR2: LGHDT and YNNKEL (reference sequence). The CDR3 DNA is TGTGCCAGCAGCCGGCGGGACAGGGGCTCTGGAAACACCATATATTTT. Translation gives CASSRRDRGSGNTIYF.

This clone was recorded a few times. One junction end disagrees with the germline gene, perhaps due to a read error. The chain employs TRBV7-9 and TRBJ2-1; the D gene is possibly TRBD2 (7 bases). The CDR3 is 16 amino acids. Germline lookup yields CDR1 SEHNR and CDR2 FQNEAQ (reference sequence). The CDR3 sequence is CASTLGSAGAEGEQFF. Written as DNA, the CDR3 is TGTGCCAGCACCTTAGGCTCGGCGGGGGCTGAGGGGGAGCAGTTCTTC.

The V and J genes are TRBV3-1 (or the pseudogene TRBV3-2) and TRBJ2-3, with 9 bases aligning to TRBD2. CDR1 LGHDT and CDR2 YNNKEL come from the germline V gene (reference sequence). V lost 1 base and J lost 2; bases outside the gene matches: 7. There are 17 residues in the CDR3. CDR3 sequence reads: CASSQVVLAGFTDTQYF. CDR3 nucleotide sequence: TGTGCCAGCAGCCAAGTCGTTCTAGCGGGATTCACAGATACGCAGTATTTT.

V and J are TRBV19 and TRBJ1-3, with D possibly TRBD1 on 5 matching bases. CDR1 is LNHDA, CDR2 SQIVND, per germline (reference sequence). CDR3 length: 15 residues. V was cut by 5 bases and J by 1 base, with 12 bases left in between. In nucleotides, the CDR3 is TGTGCCAGTAGTGCCAGCAGACAGTCTGGAAACACCATATATTTT. Translation gives CASSASRQSGNTIYF. The complete variable domain, with remaining parts taken from reference TRBV19 and TRBJ1-3, reads DGGITQSPKYLFRKEGQNVTLSCEQNLNHDAMYWYRQDPGQGLRLIYYSQIVNDFQKGDIAEGYSVSREKKESFPLTVTSAQKNPTAFYLCASSASRQSGNTIYFGEGSWLTVV.

The CDR3 loop reads CASSPPGRPYEQYF. CDR3 coding DNA: TGTGCCAGCAGCCCTCCAGGGCGCCCCTACGAGCAGTACTTC. The genes are TRBV3-1 (or the pseudogene TRBV3-2) and TRBJ2-7; the D gene is possibly TRBD1 (5 bases). Germline V gene data show CDR1 as LGHDT and CDR2 as YNNKEL (reference sequence). V was pared by 4 bases and J by 2 bases, with 12 bases between. The length of the CDR3 is 14 residues.

The V and J genes are TRBV6-2 or TRBV6-3 and TRBJ2-5; 9 nucleotides align to TRBD2. Germline CDR1 reads MNHEY; CDR2 reads SVGEGT. There are 14 residues in the CDR3. J gave up 5 bases and V 6 bases, and 7 bases lay outside the gene matches. The CDR3 DNA is TGTGCCAGCAGCCCGACTAGCGGAAGGGAGACCCAGTACTTC. Translated: CASSPTSGRETQYF.

This rearrangement joins TRBV6-5 to TRBJ1-1; 7 bases match TRBD1. The germline V gene encodes CDR1 MNHEY and CDR2 SVGAGI. V was pared by 4 bases and J by 6 bases, with 5 bases of the junction left unmatched. The CDR3 length is 13 residues. The DNA for the CDR3 is TGTGCCAGCAGTTTGGACAGGACGTCTGAAGCTTTCTTT. This gives the protein CASSLDRTSEAFF.

This rearrangement joins TRBV5-1 to TRBJ2-5, with TRBD2 identical over 10 bases. The CDR3 is 17 amino acids. The germline CDR1 and CDR2 sequences are SGHRS and YFSETQ. V lost 1 base, J lost 1 base, and 7 bases stayed unmatched. The DNA of the CDR3 is TGCGCCAGCAGCTTGTCGGAACTAGCGGGGCTCCAAGAGACCCAGTACTTC. It translates to CASSLSELAGLQETQYF.

V usage is TRBV4-2 and J usage is TRBJ2-5; 9 positions agree with TRBD2. Germline CDR1 and CDR2: LGHNA and YNFKEQ. The J segment lost 5 bases and the V segment lost 1 base, leaving 5 bases of the junction unmatched. The CDR3 loop spans 15 amino acids. The CDR3 DNA sequence: TGTGCCAGCAGCCAAGTGCGGGAGGGCAGGGAGACCCAGTACTTC. Translation: CASSQVREGRETQYF.

As DNA, the CDR3 is TGTGCCAGCTCATCAGGACAGGGGGAGAATCAGCCCCAGCATTTT. Amino acids: CASSSGQGENQPQHF. The genes are TRBV18 and TRBJ1-5; TRBD1 matches 10 bases. The V and J ends lost 5 bases and 4 bases, in that order; junction bases with no gene match: 5. The CDR3 has 15 amino acids. Germline V CDR1 and CDR2: KGHSH, LQKENI.

V gene TRBV2 combines with J gene TRBJ1-1; D not resolved. The CDR3 consists of 12 residues. In germline, CDR1 is SNHLY, CDR2 FYNNEI. V gave up 3 bases and J gave up 2 bases, with 4 bases separating them. The CDR3 DNA follows: TGTGCCAGCAGTGACAGTAACACTGAAGCTTTCTTT. It is translated as CASSDSNTEAFF. Based on the CDR3 plus reference TRBV2 and TRBJ1-1, the full variable domain is EPEVTQTPSHQVTQMGQEVILRCVPISNHLYFYWYRQILGQKVEFLVSFYNNEISEKSEIFDDQFSVERPDGSNFTLKIRSTKLEDSAMYFCASSDSNTEAFFGQGTRLTVV.

This clone came up once. The chain couples TRBV3-1 (or the pseudogene TRBV3-2) to TRBJ2-1; D not resolved. Germline assignment: CDR1 LGHDT and CDR2 YNNKEL (reference sequence). CDR3 length: 14 residues. V was clipped by 4 bases and J by 6 bases, with 13 bases between them. The CDR3 loop is CASSPLGSSNEQFF. Written as DNA, the CDR3 is TGTGCCAGCAGCCCCCTCGGGTCTAGCAATGAGCAGTTCTTC.

The V and J genes are TRBV19 and TRBJ2-1, with TRBD1 matching over 9 bases. Per germline, CDR1 LNHDA and CDR2 SQIVND (reference sequence). Germline trimming cut 5 bases from V and 6 bases from J; bases unmatched to any gene: 8. The CDR3 consists of 15 residues. The CDR3 reads CASSVTGGFFNEQFF. The CDR3 nucleotides are TGTGCCAGTAGTGTAACAGGGGGCTTTTTCAATGAGCAGTTCTTC.

This rearrangement joins TRBV6-7 to TRBJ1-1; D possibly corresponds to TRBD1 (6 bases). TRBV6-7 is sorted into the ORF group, with uncertain function. There are 18 residues in the CDR3. Between the trimmed V and J ends, which lost 0 bases and 0 bases, there was a span of 17 bases. The CDR3 sequence: CASSYSFMSTGLNTEAFF. CDR3 coding DNA: TGTGCCAGCAGTTACTCGTTCATGTCTACAGGGCTGAACACTGAAGCTTTCTTT.

This clone was counted once. The genes are TRBV15 and TRBJ1-3; TRBD1 matches at 9 bases. CDR1 is LNHNV and CDR2 is YYDKDF in the germline V gene (reference sequence). CDR3 length equals 17 residues. J was trimmed by 4 bases and V by 0 bases; bases with no gene match: 7. The CDR3 loop is CATSRDLFTGGGNTIYF. As DNA, the CDR3 is TGTGCCACCAGCAGAGATCTTTTTACAGGGGGCGGAAACACCATATATTTT. Using reference TRBV15 and TRBJ1-3 for the parts outside the CDR3, the full variable domain is DAMVIQNPRYQVTQFGKPVTLSCSQTLNHNVMYWYQQKSSQAPKLLFHYYDKDFNNEADTPDNFQSRRPNTSFCFLDIRSPGLGDTAMYLCATSRDLFTGGGNTIYFGEGSWLTVV.

The table lists this clone with a few counts. The chain couples TRBV5-1 to TRBJ2-2; no reliable D call. This CDR3 spans 15 amino acids. With 0 bases removed from V and 4 bases from J, the gap between germline ends came to 10 bases. CDR1 and CDR2 from the germline V gene are SGHRS and YFSETQ. The CDR3 reads CASSLATSGTGELFF. CDR3 nucleotides: TGCGCCAGCAGCTTGGCTACCTCTGGCACCGGGGAGCTGTTTTTT.

The rearrangement uses TRBV24-1 and TRBJ1-2; D is perhaps TRBD1 (6 bases). Trimming left V 9 bases short and J 5 bases short, with 12 bases between. CDR1 and CDR2 from the germline V gene are KGHDR and SFDVKD. This CDR3 comprises 12 residues. This CDR3 is CATPGQIYGYTF. CDR3 DNA sequence: TGTGCCACCCCCGGACAGATTTATGGCTACACCTTC.

The chain combines TRBV2 with TRBJ2-7, with TRBD2 matching over 8 bases. The CDR3 is 16 amino acids. In germline, CDR1 is SNHLY, CDR2 FYNNEI. Trimming cost V 2 bases and J 5 bases; bases outside gene matches: 11. The CDR3 bases are TGTGCCAGCAGTGAACCGGGACTAGGGGGTTGGGACGAGCAGTACTTC. As protein: CASSEPGLGGWDEQYF.